These T cell receptor beta chains were read from a single sample in a study of T cells after yellow fever vaccination. TCRdb reprocessed the 5' RACE reads via MiXCR and lists one record per CDR3 protein. This repertoire shows over 150,000 distinct CDR3 sequences, 5.5% to 8% found once; its top ten account for roughly 3%. The specimen comprised CD4+ T cells sorted from PBMCs, sampled on the day of the first yellow fever vaccination. The receptors here all came from a man younger than 35 who received the YFV17D yellow fever vaccine. CDR3s include the opening cysteine and the closing phenylalanine or tryptophan. The order of the fields is V gene, clone size, J gene, D gene, CDR3 protein, CDR3 DNA. A D gene is named only where the DNA matches it firmly. Not every row has a clone size; where given, it reads once, few, many or a size class.

v_gene: TRBV20-1
abundance: many
j_gene: TRBJ2-2
d_gene: NA
CDR3aa: CSAPNRKSAGELFF
CDR3nt: TGCAGTGCCCCAAATAGAAAGTCAGCCGGGGAGCTGTTTTTT

v_gene: TRBV29-1
abundance: many
j_gene: TRBJ2-3
d_gene: TRBD2
CDR3aa: CSVEEIAGTTDTQYF
CDR3nt: TGCAGCGTTGAAGAAATAGCGGGAACCACAGATACGCAGTATTTT

v_gene: TRBV12-3/TRBV12-4
abundance: many
j_gene: TRBJ1-2
d_gene: NA
CDR3aa: CASSSREGPEGDGYTF
CDR3nt: TGTGCCAGCAGTTCGAGGGAAGGCCCAGAGGGGGATGGCTACACCTTC

v_gene: TRBV2
abundance: many
j_gene: TRBJ1-3
d_gene: TRBD1
CDR3aa: CASKRDSSGNTIYF
CDR3nt: TGTGCCAGCAAACGGGACAGCTCTGGAAACACCATATATTTT

v_gene: TRBV3-1
abundance: few
j_gene: TRBJ2-2
d_gene: TRBD1
CDR3aa: CARETDRGNTGELFF
CDR3nt: TGTGCCAGGGAGACGGACAGGGGAAACACCGGGGAGCTGTTTTTT

v_gene: TRBV7-2
abundance: NA
j_gene: TRBJ1-3
d_gene: TRBD1
CDR3aa: CASRSTGDGNTIYF
CDR3nt: TGTGCCAGCAGGTCGACAGGGGATGGAAACACCATATATTTT

v_gene: TRBV7-9
abundance: few
j_gene: TRBJ2-1
d_gene: NA
CDR3aa: CASSLVGSYPYNEQFF
CDR3nt: TGTGCCAGCAGCTTAGTAGGGTCGTACCCCTACAATGAGCAGTTCTTC

v_gene: TRBV6-2/TRBV6-3
abundance: NA
j_gene: TRBJ1-5
d_gene: NA
CDR3aa: CASSKLLGEGGNQPQHF
CDR3nt: TGTGCCAGCAGTAAACTACTAGGGGAAGGAGGCAATCAGCCCCAGCATTTT

v_gene: TRBV11-2
abundance: few
j_gene: TRBJ2-7
d_gene: TRBD2
CDR3aa: CASSLSGLAGTYEQYF
CDR3nt: TGTGCCAGCAGCCTGTCGGGACTAGCGGGGACCTACGAGCAGTACTTC

v_gene: TRBV6-1
abundance: many
j_gene: TRBJ2-4
d_gene: TRBD2
CDR3aa: CASSHPTSGDPKNIQYF
CDR3nt: TGTGCCAGCAGCCACCCGACTAGCGGGGATCCCAAAAACATTCAGTACTTC

v_gene: TRBV10-3
abundance: many
j_gene: TRBJ1-1
d_gene: NA
CDR3aa: CAISESGRLEAFF
CDR3nt: TGTGCCATCAGTGAGTCTGGTAGGTTAGAAGCTTTCTTT

v_gene: TRBV4-3
abundance: many
j_gene: TRBJ2-5
d_gene: TRBD2
CDR3aa: CASSQAGLQQETQYF
CDR3nt: TGCGCCAGCAGCCAAGCGGGACTACAACAAGAGACCCAGTACTTC

v_gene: TRBV6-6
abundance: many
j_gene: TRBJ2-1
d_gene: NA
CDR3aa: CASRQGMGEQFF
CDR3nt: TGTGCCAGCAGACAGGGAATGGGTGAGCAGTTCTTC

v_gene: TRBV5-5
abundance: many
j_gene: TRBJ1-2
d_gene: NA
CDR3aa: CASSPRGALDYGYTF
CDR3nt: TGTGCCAGCAGCCCCCGGGGTGCCCTGGACTATGGCTACACCTTC

v_gene: TRBV20-1
abundance: few
j_gene: TRBJ2-2
d_gene: NA
CDR3aa: CSARDRRQTTGELFF
CDR3nt: TGCAGTGCTAGAGATCGTCGTCAGACTACCGGGGAGCTGTTTTTT

v_gene: TRBV10-3
abundance: many
j_gene: TRBJ2-1
d_gene: TRBD2
CDR3aa: CAIRGTIAYNEQFF
CDR3nt: TGTGCCATCAGGGGGACTATCGCCTACAATGAGCAGTTCTTC

v_gene: TRBV24-1
abundance: many
j_gene: TRBJ2-3
d_gene: NA
CDR3aa: CATADRIRTDTQYF
CDR3nt: TGTGCCACCGCCGACAGAATTCGCACAGATACGCAGTATTTT

v_gene: TRBV4-1
abundance: many
j_gene: TRBJ2-4
d_gene: TRBD2
CDR3aa: CASSQDNLLARIQYF
CDR3nt: TGCGCCAGCAGCCAAGATAATCTACTAGCGCGCATTCAGTACTTC

v_gene: TRBV7-6
abundance: NA
j_gene: TRBJ2-1
d_gene: NA
CDR3aa: CASSLGADYNEQFF
CDR3nt: TGTGCCAGCAGCTTAGGGGCGGACTACAATGAGCAGTTCTTC

v_gene: TRBV2
abundance: few
j_gene: TRBJ1-1
d_gene: NA
CDR3aa: CASSDPFEAFF
CDR3nt: TGTGCCAGCAGCGACCCCTTTGAAGCTTTCTTT

v_gene: TRBV7-2
abundance: NA
j_gene: TRBJ2-7
d_gene: TRBD2
CDR3aa: CASSFSIAGGSYEQYF
CDR3nt: TGTGCCAGCAGCTTCTCCATAGCGGGGGGCTCCTACGAGCAGTACTTC

v_gene: TRBV7-6
abundance: many
j_gene: TRBJ2-3
d_gene: TRBD2
CDR3aa: CASSLQAGRVSEAPTDTQYF
CDR3nt: TGTGCCAGCAGCTTACAAGCCGGGAGGGTATCCGAAGCACCCACAGATACGCAGTATTTT

v_gene: TRBV30
abundance: NA
j_gene: TRBJ1-2
d_gene: NA
CDR3aa: CAWSTGPYGYTF
CDR3nt: TGTGCCTGGAGTACGGGCCCCTATGGCTACACCTTC

v_gene: TRBV5-1
abundance: many
j_gene: TRBJ2-3
d_gene: NA
CDR3aa: CASYLSTDTQYF
CDR3nt: TGCGCCAGCTATTTGAGCACAGATACGCAGTATTTT

v_gene: TRBV5-1
abundance: few
j_gene: TRBJ2-2
d_gene: TRBD1
CDR3aa: CASSSPRDRADTGELFF
CDR3nt: TGCGCCAGCAGCTCCCCTCGGGACAGGGCGGACACCGGGGAGCTGTTTTTT

v_gene: TRBV20-1
abundance: many
j_gene: TRBJ2-3
d_gene: NA
CDR3aa: CSASSGVTDTQYF
CDR3nt: TGCAGTGCTAGTTCGGGGGTCACAGATACGCAGTATTTT

v_gene: TRBV14
abundance: few
j_gene: TRBJ2-1
d_gene: NA
CDR3aa: CASSQWPHNFEFF
CDR3nt: TGTGCCAGCAGCCAATGGCCGCATAATTTCGAGTTCTTC

v_gene: TRBV7-2
abundance: NA
j_gene: TRBJ2-4
d_gene: NA
CDR3aa: CASSVGGLGIQYF
CDR3nt: TGTGCCAGCAGCGTAGGGGGGCTGGGCATTCAGTACTTC

v_gene: TRBV11-1
abundance: NA
j_gene: TRBJ2-7
d_gene: TRBD1
CDR3aa: CASSPFNRQGTYEQYF
CDR3nt: TGTGCCAGCAGCCCTTTCAATCGACAGGGTACGTACGAGCAGTACTTC